These T cell receptor beta chains were read from a single sample in a study of regulatory T cells in long-lasting Graves disease. Each CDR3 protein is one row after TCRdb ran MiXCR on the multiplex PCR reads. The sample has roughly 400,000 distinct CDR3 sequences; around 20% are singletons. Here the sequenced sample was peripheral blood mononuclear cells (PBMCs), taken when the disease was refractory, from a patient treated with antithyroid drugs. These receptors all stem from a female donor with Graves disease. Both conserved end residues are part of each CDR3. D genes are given only for firm matches. Where a row states a size, it is once, few, many or the class of an expanded clone; other rows omit it.

j_call | d_call | v_call | clone_size | cdr3_nt | cdr3_aa
TRBJ2-1 | NA | TRBV5-6 | NA | TGTGCCAGCAGCACCCCAGGCAATGAGCAGTTCTTC | CASSTPGNEQFF
TRBJ2-3 | TRBD2 | TRBV5-6 | few | TGTGCCAGCAGCTTCCCTAGCGGTAACACAGATACGCAGTATTTT | CASSFPSGNTDTQYF
TRBJ2-2 | NA | TRBV20-1 | NA | TGCAGTGCCCCCGCCCAGCTGGGGACCGGGGAGCTGTTTTTT | CSAPAQLGTGELFF
TRBJ2-5 | TRBD2 | TRBV11-2 | many | TGTGCCAGCAGCTTGGTGGGTTCAAGTCTAGCGGGGCAAGAGACCCAGTACTTC | CASSLVGSSLAGQETQYF
TRBJ2-5 | NA | TRBV10-3 | NA | TGTGCCATCAGGATGGGGGGGCCACAGGCGACCCAGTACTTC | CAIRMGGPQATQYF
TRBJ1-2 | TRBD1 | TRBV19 | many | TGTGCCAGTAGTAAGGGACAGGCCTATGGCTACACCTTC | CASSKGQAYGYTF
TRBJ2-1 | NA | TRBV12-3/TRBV12-4 | NA | TGTGCCAGCAGTTCCTACCTGGCGGGGTCTCTCAATGAGCAGTTCTTC | CASSSYLAGSLNEQFF
TRBJ2-2 | NA | TRBV11-2 | many | TGTGCCAGCAGCTCGGCAGGGTACGGGGAGCTGTTTTTT | CASSSAGYGELFF
TRBJ2-7 | TRBD2 | TRBV12-3/TRBV12-4 | few | TGTGCCAGCAGCGGCGGGAGTTTTTCCTACGAGCAGTACTTC | CASSGGSFSYEQYF
TRBJ1-1 | NA | TRBV28 | many | TGTGCCAGCAGTTTGGGTTATGGGGGAACTGAAGCTTTCTTT | CASSLGYGGTEAFF
TRBJ1-1 | NA | TRBV7-9 | NA | TGTGCCAGCAGCTTAACCAAAGACACTGAAGCTTTCTTT | CASSLTKDTEAFF
TRBJ2-7 | NA | TRBV18 | few | TGTGCCAGCTCACCACGGGGCAGGCCCTTCTACGAGCAGTACTTC | CASSPRGRPFYEQYF
TRBJ2-5 | NA | TRBV5-4 | few | TGTGCCAGCAGCCGGGACCTGGGGAGAGAGACCCAGTACTTC | CASSRDLGRETQYF
TRBJ2-7 | NA | TRBV6-2/TRBV6-3 | few | TGTGCCAGCAGTGAAGGCCACGGGACGGCCTCCTACGAGCAGTACTTC | CASSEGHGTASYEQYF
TRBJ1-6 | NA | TRBV6-1 | few | TGTGCCAGCAGTGCTCAGAATTCACCCCTCCACTTT | CASSAQNSPLHF
TRBJ2-2 | NA | TRBV24-1 | many | TGTGCCACCAGTGATCCGAACACCGGGGAGCTGTTTTTT | CATSDPNTGELFF
TRBJ1-2 | NA | TRBV10-3 | many | TGTGCCATCAGCGGCAGTCCCTATGGCTACACCTTC | CAISGSPYGYTF
TRBJ2-4 | TRBD2 | TRBV28 | many | TGTGCCAGCAGTCTAAGGACGGTTCTGGGACTAGCGGGCGGTCCGGACATTCAGTACTTC | CASSLRTVLGLAGGPDIQYF
TRBJ1-2 | NA | TRBV7-8 | many | TGTGCCAGCAGGGCTGGGACGGAAGTTTATGGCTACACCTTC | CASRAGTEVYGYTF
TRBJ1-1 | NA | TRBV6-5 | many | TGTGCCAGCAGTTCCGGGAGGGGGAACACTGAAGCTTTCTTT | CASSSGRGNTEAFF
TRBJ2-2 | TRBD2 | TRBV20-1 | NA | TGCAGTGCTAGAGATTTGGGACTAGCGGAAAACACCGGGGAGCTGTTTTTT | CSARDLGLAENTGELFF
TRBJ2-7 | TRBD2 | TRBV7-2 | NA | TGTGCCAGCAGCCAAGGCGGGAGTATCACCTACGAGCAGTACTTC | CASSQGGSITYEQYF
TRBJ2-4 | NA | TRBV12-3/TRBV12-4 | many | TGTGCCAGCAGTTTGGGGTCGAAAAAAAACATTCAGTACTTC | CASSLGSKKNIQYF
TRBJ2-7 | NA | TRBV5-1 | many | TGCGCCAGCAGCCTGGCGGAGGGTCCTTCCTACGAGCAGTACTTC | CASSLAEGPSYEQYF
TRBJ2-7 | NA | TRBV28 | NA | TGTGCCAGCAGTGTACAGGGGGGGGTGTCCGAGCAGTACTTC | CASSVQGGVSEQYF
TRBJ2-4 | NA | TRBV19 | few | TGTGCCAGTAGTATACGGGACGGTGAAAACATTCAGTACTTC | CASSIRDGENIQYF
TRBJ1-5 | NA | TRBV2 | many | TGTGCCAGCAGCGAGTGGAATCCGCCGGAGCCCCAGCATTTT | CASSEWNPPEPQHF
TRBJ2-5 | NA | TRBV6-1 | NA | TGTGCCAGCAGTGTGCAGTCCCCGCAAGAGACCCAGTACTTC | CASSVQSPQETQYF
TRBJ2-4 | TRBD1 | TRBV5-4 | NA | TGTGCCAGCAGCTACGGACAGGAAGGAGGAAACATTCAGTACTTC | CASSYGQEGGNIQYF
TRBJ2-2 | TRBD2 | TRBV7-8 | many | TGTGCCAGCAGCTTCGGGACTAGCCAAAACACCGGGGAGCTGTTTTTT | CASSFGTSQNTGELFF
TRBJ1-5 | NA | TRBV28 | many | TGTGCCAGCAGTTTAGGCTTAAGTCAGCCCCAGCATTTT | CASSLGLSQPQHF
TRBJ1-1 | NA | TRBV7-9 | NA | TGTGCCAGCAGCTCCCAGGACGGCGGCACTGAAGCTTTCTTT | CASSSQDGGTEAFF
TRBJ2-5 | NA | TRBV6-1 | NA | TGTGCCACCGCCACCCCAGGGAGAGAGACCCAGTACTTC | CATATPGRETQYF
TRBJ1-5 | NA | TRBV27 | many | TGTGCCAGCAGTCCGGGACACGTTAACTATAGCAATCAGCCCCAGCATTTT | CASSPGHVNYSNQPQHF
TRBJ1-3 | TRBD1 | TRBV28 | many | TGTGCCAGCAGTTTGGGACAGTACTCTGGAAACACCATATATTTT | CASSLGQYSGNTIYF
TRBJ2-2 | NA | TRBV12-3/TRBV12-4 | many | TGTCACCCTAGCCGGGACTGCAACACCGGGGAGCTGTTTTTT | CHPSRDCNTGELFF
TRBJ2-2 | NA | TRBV7-2 | many | TGTGCCAGCAGCCCAGGGGAGCTGTTTTTT | CASSPGELFF
TRBJ2-5 | NA | TRBV11-2 | many | TGTGCCAGCAGCCTCGACAGATACCAAGAGACCCAGTACTTC | CASSLDRYQETQYF
TRBJ2-2 | TRBD2 | TRBV20-1 | few | TGCAGTGCTACCACGTGGACTAGCGGGAGCGGGGAGCTGTTTTTT | CSATTWTSGSGELFF
TRBJ2-3 | NA | TRBV6-2/TRBV6-3 | NA | TGTGCCAGCAGTGAAACCTCCCAGAGGACGCAGTATTTT | CASSETSQRTQYF
TRBJ2-1 | TRBD2 | TRBV30 | NA | TGTGCCGGTCTAGCGGACAATGAGCAGTTCTTC | CAGLADNEQFF
TRBJ1-2 | NA | TRBV28 | NA | TGTGCCAGCAGTTTGGAGGGGAAGGGCTATGGCTACACCTTC | CASSLEGKGYGYTF
TRBJ2-3 | TRBD2 | TRBV2 | NA | TGTGCCAGGACGGGAGGTTGGGCAGATACGCAGTATTTT | CARTGGWADTQYF
TRBJ2-2 | NA | TRBV12-3/TRBV12-4 | many | TGTGCCAGCAGCGAACCGGACCGGGTTAGGGCCGGGGAGCTGTTTTTT | CASSEPDRVRAGELFF
TRBJ2-3 | NA | TRBV28 | NA | TGTGCCAGCAAAGTTGGTGGAGATACGCAGTATTTT | CASKVGGDTQYF
TRBJ2-2 | NA | TRBV6-1 | NA | TGTGCCAGCAGCGACAACAACGCGAACACCGGGGAGCCGTTTTTT | CASSDNNANTGEPFF
TRBJ1-3 | NA | TRBV9 | NA | TGTGCCAGCAGCACCTCCGGGACGGCTGGAAACACCATATATTTT | CASSTSGTAGNTIYF
TRBJ1-6 | NA | TRBV28 | many | TGTGCCAGCAGTTTATGGGAGGGGACCCCCTATAATTCACCCCTCCACTTT | CASSLWEGTPYNSPLHF
TRBJ1-2 | NA | TRBV20-1 | many | TGCAGTGCAGGCGGACAGCCCCCCTATGGCTACACCTTC | CSAGGQPPYGYTF
TRBJ2-1 | TRBD2 | TRBV5-1 | few | TGCGCCAGCAGCCCCTTTACCAGCGGGAGATACGATGAGCAGTTCTTC | CASSPFTSGRYDEQFF
TRBJ1-4 | NA | TRBV2 | many | TGTGCCAGCACCACTGGGGCATTTGCAACTAATGAAAAACTGTTTTTT | CASTTGAFATNEKLFF